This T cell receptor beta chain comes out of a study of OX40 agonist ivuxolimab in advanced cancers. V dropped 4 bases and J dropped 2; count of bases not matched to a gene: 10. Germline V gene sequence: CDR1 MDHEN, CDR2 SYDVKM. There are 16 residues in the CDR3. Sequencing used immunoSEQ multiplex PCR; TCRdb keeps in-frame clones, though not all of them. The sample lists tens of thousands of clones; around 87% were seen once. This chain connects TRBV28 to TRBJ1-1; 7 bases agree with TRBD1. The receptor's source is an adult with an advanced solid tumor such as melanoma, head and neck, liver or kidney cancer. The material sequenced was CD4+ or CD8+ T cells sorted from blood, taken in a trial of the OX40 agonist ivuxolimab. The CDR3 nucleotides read TGTGCCAGCAGTTCAATCCGGGACAGTGTTAACACTGAAGCTTTCTTT. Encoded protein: CASSSIRDSVNTEAFF.